This is a list of T cell receptor beta chains from one sample in a study of yellow fever vaccine responses in identical twins. From the RT-PCR reads, TCRdb called clonotypes with MiXCR, one entry per CDR3 protein. Among some 20,000 distinct CDR3 sequences, around 65% were seen once, and the ten largest hold around 2%. The sequences come from T cells from blood (PBMCs), unsorted or a sorted subset (not recorded which), collected before or after yellow fever vaccination (not recorded which). The receptors derive from a woman aged 18-29 years who received the yellow fever vaccine. Each CDR3 is given without its conserved first and last residue. The order of the fields is V gene, CDR3 protein.

TRBV12-3/TRBV12-4 ASSWTAYEQY
TRBV5-1 ASRFFRNTGELF
TRBV2 ASNSPVFNYGYT
TRBV2 ASSDGIGGQETQY
TRBV5-5 ASSLYATERLFQETQY
TRBV20-1 SARTYETQY
TRBV11-3 ASSSPSGSSYNEQF
TRBV10-1 ASSDGTTDEQY
TRBV5-6 ASSLKGQKRQF
TRBV2 ASSRDIYNEQF
TRBV6-2/TRBV6-3 GCGEGYNEQF
TRBV12-3/TRBV12-4 ASSLSRSNSPLH
TRBV3-1 ASSQNRVGEQF
TRBV20-1 SAISGGNEQF
TRBV28 ASSNQGAGELF
TRBV20-1 SWSGQVMEQF
TRBV18 ASSPPLNTEAF
TRBV3-1 ASSLRTGTGRNSPLH
TRBV28 ASTQGAGNTIY